The clone carrying this T cell receptor (beta chain) is a singleton in its sample. The antigen is not known. The data were taken from a study of T cell responses to AZD1222 COVID-19 vaccine. Overall study results and limits: CD4 TCRs associated with vaccination spanned spike, dominating at 160-218 and 743-854.

Sequencing was performed with immunoSEQ multiplex PCR; in TCRdb, only in-frame clones are kept and a portion is missing. The table has around 130,000 clones, about 90% seen once. The sequenced sample was peripheral blood, obtained on day 0 of AZD1222 vaccination. This receptor was taken from an adult in good health.

The DNA of the CDR3 is TGTGCCAGCAGCCTAGGGGTCCGGGCGCGGTCAAACAATGAGCAGTTCTTC. The encoded protein is CASSLGVRARSNNEQFF. The rearrangement links TRBV7-9 to TRBJ2-1, with a tentative D call TRBD1 (5 bases). Germline V lookup: CDR1 SEHNR, CDR2 FQNEAQ (reference sequence). This CDR3 contains 17 residues. V was pared by 5 bases and J by 5 bases, with 22 bases between.